The 29 T cell receptor beta chains in this list originate from one sample, sequenced in a study of blood T cell repertoires in COVID-19. Profiled with immunoSEQ multiplex PCR; TCRdb holds only in-frame clones, not every one. The sample shows approximately 300,000 clones, roughly 87% of them seen only once. Input material: peripheral blood. The receptors derive from a man younger than 35 with active or convalescent COVID-19.

The V gene is TRBV12-2, the J gene TRBJ2-7; the table's D gene call, TRBD2, was not cross checked with the DNA. TRBV12-2 is shown as a pseudogene. The length of the CDR3 is 15 residues. The chain's CDR3 is CASRLPSRPNDEQYF. The CDR3 DNA sequence: TGTGCAAGTCGCTTACCCTCGCGGCCCAATGACGAGCAGTACTTC.

The CDR3 loop is CASSNSGVTTGELFF. The DNA for the CDR3 is TGTGCCAGTAGTAACTCAGGGGTGACCACCGGGGAGCTGTTTTTT. This chain links TRBV19 with TRBJ2-2; D possibly corresponds to TRBD1 (6 bases). Trimming stripped 4 bases from V and 4 bases from J, with 13 bases between. The length of the CDR3 is 15 residues. Germline CDR1 LNHDA, CDR2 SQIVND (reference sequence).

The genes are TRBV10-3 and TRBJ2-2; perhaps TRBD2 as D (5 bases). The V gene lost 2 bases and the J gene lost 5 bases, with 12 bases spanning the gap. The CDR3 consists of 15 residues. CDR1 is ENHRY and CDR2 is SYGVKD in the germline V gene. DNA of the CDR3: TGTGCCATCAGTGAGGCACCCGAGGGTACCGGGGAGCTGTTTTTT. This gives the protein CAISEAPEGTGELFF.

The chain links TRBV6-5 to TRBJ2-7, with 12 bases aligning to TRBD2. J was trimmed by 5 bases and V by 5 bases; bases with no gene match: 4. The CDR3 sequence is 14 residues long. The germline V gene encodes CDR1 MNHEY and CDR2 SVGAGI. CDR3 sequence: CASSTSGGTDEQYF. The CDR3 DNA reads TGTGCCAGCAGTACTAGCGGGGGGACCGACGAGCAGTACTTC.

The chain recombines TRBV6-5 with TRBJ1-3, with TRBD1 matching 7 bases. The CDR3 consists of 16 residues. V shed 2 bases, J shed 1 base, and the junction held 5 bases outside the gene matches. From germline, CDR1 is MNHEY and CDR2 SVGAGI. The CDR3 is CASSYGTEISGNTIYF. In DNA form, the CDR3 reads TGTGCCAGCAGTTACGGGACAGAAATATCTGGAAACACCATATATTTT.

The chain has TRBV7-2 and TRBJ2-1, with TRBD1 as a possible D gene (6 bases). The CDR3 spans 14 residues. CDR1 is SGHTA and CDR2 is FQGNSA in the germline V gene. V gave up 4 bases and J gave up 8 bases, with 15 bases separating them. The CDR3 coding sequence is TGTGCCAGCAGCTATGCAGGGGAAGTCTATGAGCAGTTCTTC. It is translated as CASSYAGEVYEQFF.

The V call is TRBV2, the J call TRBJ1-2, with D maybe TRBD1 (5 bases). Per the germline V gene, CDR1 is SNHLY and CDR2 is FYNNEI. CDR3 length equals 16 residues. Trimming stripped 2 bases from V and 3 bases from J, with 16 bases between. In nucleotides, the CDR3 is TGTGCCAGCAGTGAATTGGCCGGAGGGGCAGACTATGGCTACACCTTC. Its protein product is CASSELAGGADYGYTF.

The chain couples TRBV10-3 to TRBJ2-7; possibly TRBD1 for D (7 bases). V dropped 9 bases and J dropped 5 bases, with 26 bases sitting between them. Germline CDR1 ENHRY, CDR2 SYGVKD. This CDR3 has 16 amino acids. The CDR3 region is CAMQGGLGGGIDEQYF. The CDR3 DNA reads as TGTGCCATGCAGGGCGGTCTAGGAGGGGGCATCGACGAGCAGTACTTC.

This chain joins TRBV9 and TRBJ1-2; 8 positions agree with TRBD1. V shed 3 bases, J shed 7 bases, and the junction held 8 bases outside the gene matches. CDR1 and CDR2 (germline): SGDLS, YYNGEE. The CDR3 is made up of 14 amino acids. CDR3 in amino acids: CASSETGDVGGYTF. In nucleotides, the CDR3 is TGTGCCAGCAGCGAGACAGGGGATGTTGGTGGCTACACCTTC. The full variable domain, rest sourced from reference TRBV9 and TRBJ1-2, is DSGVTQTPKHLITATGQRVTLRCSPRSGDLSVYWYQQSLDQGLQFLIQYYNGEERAKGNILERFSAQQFPDLHSELNLSSLELGDSALYFCASSETGDVGGYTFGSGTRLTVV.

CDR3 DNA: TGTGCCAGCAGGTACACAGATACGCAGTATTTT. This gives the protein CASRYTDTQYF. V gene TRBV7-9 combines with J gene TRBJ2-3; D gene uncertain. This CDR3 region has 11 residues. Germline CDR1 reads SEHNR; CDR2 reads FQNEAQ (reference sequence). V gave up 6 bases and J gave up 2 bases, with 3 bases separating them.

The V call is TRBV5-1, the J call TRBJ2-1, with 10 bases matching TRBD2. Trimming removed 5 bases from V and 12 bases from J; junction bases left unmatched: 23. The germline gives CDR1 SGHRS, CDR2 YFSETQ. The CDR3 is made up of 18 amino acids. CDR3 DNA: TGCGCCAGCAGAGCCGGGACTAGCGCCTACTTACAGGGTTTACCGCAGTTCTTC. Amino acids: CASRAGTSAYLQGLPQFF.

This clone was seen once. At the DNA level, this CDR3 is encoded by other sequences in the same sample as well. As DNA, the CDR3 is TGTGCCAGCAGCTTGGGACAGCAAGAGACCCAGTACTTC. Its protein is CASSLGQQETQYF. The V and J genes are TRBV11-2 and TRBJ2-5; 7 nucleotides agree with TRBD1. The CDR3 covers 13 residues. Germline values: CDR1 SGHAT, CDR2 FQNNGV. J gave up 2 bases and V 3 bases, and 0 bases lay outside the gene matches.

This chain uses TRBV18 with TRBJ1-4; a weak D match, TRBD1 (5 bases). The V end lost 0 bases, the J end lost 7 bases, and 18 bases lay between the germline ends. This CDR3 is built from 17 residues. Germline-derived CDR1 and CDR2 are KGHSH and LQKENI. CDR3 DNA sequence: TGTGCCAGCTCACCACCGGCCAGGAGGGGTTCCTTTGAAAAACTGTTTTTT. It yields the protein CASSPPARRGSFEKLFF. The full variable domain, rest sourced from reference TRBV18 and TRBJ1-4, is NAGVMQNPRHLVRRRGQEARLRCSPMKGHSHVYWYRQLPEEGLKFMVYLQKENIIDESGMPKERFSAEFPKEGPSILRIQQVVRGDSAAYFCASSPPARRGSFEKLFFGSGTQLSVL.

CDR3 in amino acids: CASSLTILGSYEQYF. The CDR3 DNA sequence: TGTGCCAGCAGCTTGACTATACTGGGTTCCTACGAGCAGTACTTC. This chain connects TRBV5-6 to TRBJ2-7; no firm D call. From germline, CDR1 is SGHDT and CDR2 YYEEEE. CDR3 size: 15 residues. V lost 1 base to trimming and J lost 1 base, with 12 bases between them.

This rearrangement joins TRBV1 to TRBJ1-1; the table's D call TRBD1 went unverified against the DNA. TRBV1 is tagged as a pseudogene. This CDR3 is 16 amino acids long. This CDR3 reads CTSGNRGQVVNTEAFF. The CDR3 DNA reads as TGCACCAGCGGCAACAGGGGGCAGGTGGTGAACACTGAAGCTTTCTTT.

The V call is TRBV4-1, the J call TRBJ1-1; no clear D. Germline V gives CDR1 MGHRA, CDR2 YSYEKL. The CDR3 totals 14 residues. V was trimmed by 4 bases and J by 1 base, leaving 10 bases between them. In DNA form, the CDR3 reads TGCGCCAGCAGCCGCGGTTTAGGGAACACTGAAGCTTTCTTT. It yields the protein CASSRGLGNTEAFF.

The chain recombines TRBV6-1 with TRBJ2-7, with 7 positions matching TRBD1. The CDR3 is 15 residues long. Germline trimming cut 2 bases from V and 1 base from J; bases unmatched to any gene: 5. Germline V gives CDR1 MNHNS, CDR2 SASEGT. CDR3 DNA: TGTGCCAGCAGTGAAAGGACAGGTGATTCCTACGAGCAGTACTTC. Its protein product is CASSERTGDSYEQYF.

The J gene is TRBJ2-6, the V gene TRBV9; 7 nucleotides agree with TRBD1. The CDR3 runs 16 residues. Germline CDR1 and CDR2: SGDLS and YYNGEE. Germline trimming cut 8 bases from V and 4 bases from J; bases unmatched to any gene: 12. The CDR3 bases are TGTGCCAGTTCGTCGACAGGGACCTACGGGGCCAACGTCCTGACTTTC. It encodes CASSSTGTYGANVLTF.

The J gene is TRBJ2-1, the V gene TRBV7-2, with TRBD1 identical over 8 bases. V shed 3 bases, J shed 1 base, and the junction held 8 bases outside the gene matches. The CDR3 is 17 residues long. Germline assignment: CDR1 SGHTA and CDR2 FQGNSA. The CDR3 DNA reads as TGTGCCAGCAGCTTGGACCTTAACAGGGGGTCCTACAATGAGCAGTTCTTC. Amino acid sequence: CASSLDLNRGSYNEQFF.

The J gene is TRBJ1-2, the V gene TRBV28, with D hard to call. The CDR3 sequence is 13 residues long. The V gene's germline CDR1 is MDHEN and CDR2 SYDVKM. The V end was cut by 6 bases, the J end by 1 base, with 9 bases between. The CDR3 DNA sequence: TGTGCCAGCAGCGGAGCCATTAACTATGGCTACACCTTC. It specifies CASSGAINYGYTF.

V is TRBV27 and J is TRBJ2-1, with D possibly TRBD1 on 5 matching bases. This CDR3 spans 13 amino acids. Germline V gene lookup returns CDR1 MNHEY and CDR2 SMNVEV (reference sequence). Trimming took off 4 bases at V and 9 bases at J, with 13 bases between the two ends. CDR3 loop: CASSYQGSSEQFF. As DNA, the CDR3 is TGTGCCAGCAGTTATCAGGGTTCTAGTGAGCAGTTCTTC.

This clone was recorded only once. The CDR3 here is CSGGDSNGELFF. The CDR3 DNA follows: TGCAGCGGCGGGGACAGCAACGGGGAGCTGTTTTTT. The V and J genes are TRBV29-1 and TRBJ2-2; a weak D match, TRBD1 (7 bases). This CDR3 has 12 amino acids. Germline CDR1 and CDR2: SQVTM and ANQGSEA. Trimming left V 7 bases short and J 7 bases short, with 13 bases between.

This chain connects TRBV5-1 to TRBJ2-3; 10 positions agree with TRBD1. The CDR3 covers 19 residues. V trimming: 4 bases; J trimming: 2 bases; junction bases outside the gene matches: 16. Germline CDR1 and CDR2: SGHRS and YFSETQ. The CDR3 loop is CASSLPGQGLLYFTDTQYF. The DNA for the CDR3 is TGCGCCAGCAGCCTCCCGGGACAGGGGTTGTTGTATTTCACAGATACGCAGTATTTT.

The chain carries TRBV10-3 and TRBJ2-7, with a weak D call TRBD1 (6 bases). Between the trimmed V and J ends, which lost 11 bases and 6 bases, there was a span of 14 bases. CDR3 length equals 11 residues. CDR1 is ENHRY, CDR2 SYGVKD, per germline. CDR3 residues: CAAEQGGEQYF. The CDR3 DNA reads TGTGCCGCGGAACAGGGCGGCGAGCAGTACTTC.

This sequence joins TRBV20-1 and TRBJ1-2; maybe TRBD1 (6 bases). The CDR3 is 13 residues long. Trimming took off 3 bases at V and 6 bases at J, with 14 bases between the two ends. Per germline, CDR1 DFQATT and CDR2 SNEGSKA (reference sequence). The CDR3, as DNA: TGCAGTGCTAGTGCGCAGGGGACCGATGGCTACACCTTC. It is translated as CSASAQGTDGYTF.

The CDR3 bases are TGCAGTGGGGGGACTAGCTACGAGCAGTACTTC. This encodes CSGGTSYEQYF. The chain recombines TRBV20-1 with TRBJ2-7, with 8 bases fitting TRBD2. The V segment lost 7 bases and the J segment 3 bases; nucleotides outside the gene matches: 2. The CDR3 consists of 11 residues. The germline gives CDR1 DFQATT, CDR2 SNEGSKA (reference sequence).

CDR3 protein: CASSLGRQDTEAFF. The DNA for the CDR3 is TGTGCCAGCAGCTTAGGCCGGCAGGACACTGAAGCTTTCTTT. The rearrangement uses TRBV11-3 and TRBJ1-1; D gene ambiguous. The CDR3 is 14 residues long. Trimming shortened V by 1 base and J by 3 bases, and 9 bases separated the two germline ends. In germline, CDR1 is SGHNT, CDR2 YENEEA.

This sequence joins TRBV5-4 and TRBJ2-1; no reliable D call. Germline values: CDR1 SGHNT, CDR2 YYREEE (reference sequence). This CDR3 has 15 residues. Trimming cost V 4 bases and J 8 bases, with 19 bases left between them. The CDR3 sequence is CASSPGVLEGYEQFF. The CDR3 DNA is TGTGCCAGCAGCCCAGGCGTCCTCGAAGGCTATGAGCAGTTCTTC.

This clone was seen only once. V gene TRBV4-2 combines with J gene TRBJ2-7, with 9 bases that match TRBD2. J was trimmed by 0 bases and V by 4 bases; bases with no gene match: 10. Per the germline V gene, CDR1 is LGHNA and CDR2 is YNFKEQ. This CDR3 is 17 amino acids long. The CDR3 sequence: CASSRRVAGASSYEQYF. DNA of the CDR3: TGTGCCAGCAGCCGCCGGGTAGCGGGGGCGAGCTCCTACGAGCAGTACTTC.